Listed below are T cell receptor beta chains from one sample, sequenced in a study of shared clonotypes between healthy human individuals. Some clones are missing from TCRdb's copy, which holds only in-frame ones; the method was immunoSEQ multiplex PCR. The repertoire holds some 2.1 million clones, with roughly 94% as singletons. Sequencing used naive CD8+ T cells sorted from blood. Receptors originate from a man aged 18 to 30 in good health. Each CDR3 is given with its conserved first and last residue. Fields, in order: D gene, clone size, J gene, V gene, CDR3 protein, CDR3 DNA. D genes are given only for firm matches. Clone size is stated in some rows and not others, as once, few, many or a class when expanded.

>TRBD1|NA|TRBJ1-6|TRBV27
CASSLSMGQVNSPLHF
TGTGCCAGCAGTTTATCCATGGGACAGGTTAATTCACCCCTCCACTTT
>NA|NA|TRBJ1-1|TRBV6-5
CASRGEMNTEAFF
TGTGCCAGCAGGGGTGAAATGAACACTGAAGCTTTCTTT
>TRBD2|NA|TRBJ2-7|TRBV27
CASSLAGEGFYEQYF
TGTGCCAGCAGCCTAGCGGGAGAAGGATTCTACGAGCAGTACTTC
>NA|NA|TRBJ2-5|TRBV19
CASSMSETQYF
TGTGCCAGTAGTATGTCAGAGACCCAGTACTTC
>NA|NA|TRBJ1-1|TRBV7-9
CASTPVSGNTEAFF
TGTGCCAGCACCCCCGTATCAGGGAACACTGAAGCTTTCTTT
>TRBD1|NA|TRBJ2-2|TRBV18
CASSQGAPVSNAGELFF
TGTGCCAGCTCACAGGGGGCGCCGGTGTCGAACGCCGGGGAGCTGTTTTTT
>NA|NA|TRBJ2-7|TRBV5-6
CASSLVDSDYEQYF
TGTGCCAGCAGCTTGGTGGACAGCGACTACGAGCAGTACTTC
>NA|once|TRBJ2-7|TRBV29-1
CSVGSSSHEQYF
TGCAGCGTTGGAAGCAGTTCCCACGAGCAGTACTTC
>NA|NA|TRBJ1-4|TRBV13
CASSLGGGKLFF
TGTGCCAGCAGCTTAGGGGGAGGAAAACTGTTTTTT
>TRBD2|NA|TRBJ2-1|TRBV13
CASSNSGTSGRYEQFF
TGTGCCAGCAGCAACTCCGGGACTAGCGGGAGGTATGAGCAGTTCTTC
>NA|NA|TRBJ1-1|TRBV19
CASIVQGAAEAFF
TGTGCCAGTATTGTTCAGGGCGCCGCTGAAGCTTTCTTT
>NA|NA|TRBJ1-1|TRBV9
CASSGGADKSEAFF
TGTGCCAGCAGCGGCGGGGCCGATAAAAGTGAAGCTTTCTTT
>NA|NA|TRBJ2-1|TRBV11-3
CASSGGMDNEQFF
TGTGCCAGCAGCGGGGGGATGGATAATGAGCAGTTCTTC
>TRBD2|NA|TRBJ2-2|TRBV11-3
CASSPRGGTGELFF
TGTGCCAGCAGCCCGAGGGGAGGGACCGGGGAGCTGTTTTTT
>NA|few|TRBJ1-4|TRBV9
CASSVGATNEKLFF
TGTGCCAGCAGCGTAGGAGCAACTAATGAAAAACTGTTTTTT
>NA|NA|TRBJ1-2|TRBV18
CASSPPGPIDYGYTF
TGTGCCAGCTCACCACCGGGACCGATAGACTATGGCTACACCTTC
>NA|NA|TRBJ1-1|TRBV5-1
CASSFRGITEAFF
TGCGCCAGCAGCTTTCGTGGGATCACTGAAGCTTTCTTT
>TRBD2|once|TRBJ2-5|TRBV5-1
CASSTSGNQETQYF
TGCGCCAGCAGCACAAGCGGGAATCAAGAGACCCAGTACTTC